This T cell receptor (beta chain) derives from a study of T cell responses to AZD1222 COVID-19 vaccine. The study's findings and limits: Nearly half of unique spike-specific TCRs reportedly avoided B.1.351 and B.1.1.7 mutated regions.

A remark on this clone: No antigen is known for it.

This CDR3 has 16 amino acids. From germline, CDR1 is SGHTS and CDR2 YDEGEE. V was shortened by 7 bases and J by 1 base, with 20 bases between the two germline ends. Sequencing used immunoSEQ multiplex PCR; TCRdb keeps in-frame clones, though not all of them. The sample lists some 81,000 clones, around 84% occurring once. Sample: peripheral blood, taken 28 days after the second AZD1222 dose. This receptor was identified in an adult who received the AZD1222 COVID-19 vaccine. The chain couples TRBV5-8 to TRBJ1-1; D is uncertain. CDR3 sequence: CASPAGRGSRNTEAFF. In DNA form, the CDR3 reads TGTGCCAGCCCAGCGGGTCGAGGGTCTAGGAACACTGAAGCTTTCTTT.